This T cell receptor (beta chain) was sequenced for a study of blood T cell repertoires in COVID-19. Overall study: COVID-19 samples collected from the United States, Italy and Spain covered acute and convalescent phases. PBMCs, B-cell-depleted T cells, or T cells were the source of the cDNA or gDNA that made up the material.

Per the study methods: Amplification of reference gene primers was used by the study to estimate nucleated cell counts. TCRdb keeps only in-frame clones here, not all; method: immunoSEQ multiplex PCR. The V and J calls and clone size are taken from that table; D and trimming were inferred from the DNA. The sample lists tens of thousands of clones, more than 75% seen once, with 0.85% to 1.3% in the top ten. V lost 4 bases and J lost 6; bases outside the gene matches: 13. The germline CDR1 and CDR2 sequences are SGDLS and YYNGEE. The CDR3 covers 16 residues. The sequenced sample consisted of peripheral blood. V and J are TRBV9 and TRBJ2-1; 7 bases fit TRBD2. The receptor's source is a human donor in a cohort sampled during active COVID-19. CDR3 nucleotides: TGTGCCAGCAGCAAGGGCGGACGCGGGAGTAGCAATGAGCAGTTCTTC. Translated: CASSKGGRGSSNEQFF.